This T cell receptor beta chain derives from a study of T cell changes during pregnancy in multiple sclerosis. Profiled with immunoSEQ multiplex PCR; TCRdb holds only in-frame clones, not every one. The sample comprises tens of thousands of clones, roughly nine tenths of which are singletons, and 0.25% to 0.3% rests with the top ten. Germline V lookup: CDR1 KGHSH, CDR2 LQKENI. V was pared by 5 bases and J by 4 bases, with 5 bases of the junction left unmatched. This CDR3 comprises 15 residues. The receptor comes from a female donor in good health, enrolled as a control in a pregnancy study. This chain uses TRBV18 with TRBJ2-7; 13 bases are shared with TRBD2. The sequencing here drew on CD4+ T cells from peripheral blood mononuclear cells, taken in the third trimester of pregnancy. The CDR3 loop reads CASSAGTSGIYEQYF. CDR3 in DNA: TGTGCCAGCTCAGCCGGGACTAGCGGGATTTACGAGCAGTACTTC.